Each of the 2 T cell receptor beta chains below was sequenced from the same sample in a study of shared clonotypes between healthy human individuals. CD45RO-negative cells were positively selected for CCR7, leaving out terminally differentiated effector memory CD45RA+ cells. Measured with immunoSEQ multiplex PCR; TCRdb has only the in-frame clones, and not every one. There are about 2 million clones in the sample; approximately 95% occur only once, and less than 1.5% lies in the top ten. Sample: naive CD8+ T cells sorted from blood. The receptor set was obtained from a man aged 18 to 30 in good health.

The chain has TRBV5-4 and TRBJ2-7; tentative D call: TRBD2 (5 bases). Trimming cost V 2 bases and J 3 bases, with 12 bases left between them. Germline CDR1 is SGHNT and CDR2 is YYREEE (reference sequence). The CDR3 spans 14 residues. CDR3: CASSLRGNVYEQYF. In nucleotides, the CDR3 is TGTGCCAGCAGCTTAAGAGGGAACGTCTACGAGCAGTACTTC.

This clone appeared a single time. The chain recombines TRBV2 with TRBJ2-1; 9 bases align to TRBD2. Germline assignment: CDR1 SNHLY and CDR2 FYNNEI. Losses at the gene ends were 0 bases for V and 8 bases for J; bases not matched to a gene: 8. CDR3 length: 16 amino acids. DNA for the CDR3: TGTGCCAGCAGTGAAGCGCGAGTAGCGGGAGTCTATGAGCAGTTCTTC. Its protein product is CASSEARVAGVYEQFF.